Below are 21 T cell receptor beta chains sequenced from a single sample in a study of identifying expanded T cells in peripheral blood. TCRdb keeps only in-frame clones here, not all; method: immunoSEQ multiplex PCR. This sample yields 70,000 or so clones, of which roughly 90% are seen a single time; 3.3% belongs to the top ten. The sample consisted of blood. The receptors derive from a person aged 18 to 75 in good health.

Only one count was recorded for this clone. The CDR3 nucleotides read TGTGCCAGCAGCCTACGGACGGGCAAGAGCTCTGGGGCCAACGTCCTGACTTTC. Translation: CASSLRTGKSSGANVLTF. V is TRBV7-8 and J is TRBJ2-6; D not certain. From germline, CDR1 is SGHVS and CDR2 FQNEAQ. Trimming cost V 5 bases and J 0 bases, with 17 bases left between them. CDR3 size: 18 residues.

V gene TRBV7-2 combines with J gene TRBJ2-5, with 9 bases lining up with TRBD2. The ends lost 1 base at V and 4 bases at J; junction bases unmatched: 7. The CDR3 extends over 16 amino acids. Germline CDR1 reads SGHTA; CDR2 reads FQGNSA. In nucleotides, the CDR3 is TGTGCCAGCAGCTTAGAAGGGGCGGGAGGGTCAGAGACCCAGTACTTC. Encoded protein: CASSLEGAGGSETQYF.

The table lists this clone with a few counts. As DNA, the CDR3 is TGTGCCAGCAGCTTCTGGCGGGGGGCCTCCAGCTCCTACAATGAGCAGTTCTTC. It specifies CASSFWRGASSSYNEQFF. This sequence joins TRBV7-2 and TRBJ2-1; 8 bases map to TRBD2. V lost 3 bases and J lost 0; bases outside the gene matches: 10. CDR1 and CDR2 (germline): SGHTA, FQGNSA. The CDR3 length is 18 residues.

This chain links TRBV11-2 with TRBJ2-5; no firm D call. Germline V lookup: CDR1 SGHAT, CDR2 FQNNGV. The CDR3 covers 11 residues. The V gene lost 4 bases and the J gene lost 4 bases, with 4 bases spanning the gap. The CDR3 sequence: CASSYSETQYF. The CDR3 nucleotides are TGTGCCAGCAGCTATTCAGAGACCCAGTACTTC.

About this clone: One end of the junction fails to match germline, which may point to a read error. The same CDR3 can be traced to other DNA sequences in this sample. The chain is built from TRBV16 and TRBJ1-5; 10 nucleotides match TRBD1. Germline assignment: CDR1 KGHSY and CDR2 FQNENV. The CDR3 contains 17 residues. For the CDR3, the DNA is TGTGCTAGCAGCCATCCGGGACAGGGGTATAGCAATCAGCCCCAGCATTTT. Its protein product is CASSHPGQGYSNQPQHF.

This clone came up once. The chain carries TRBV25-1 and TRBJ2-2; 7 nucleotides line up with TRBD1. J lost 0 bases, V lost 3 bases, and 7 bases had no gene match. The germline CDR1 and CDR2 sequences are MGHDK and SYGVNS. The CDR3 has 17 residues. CDR3 protein: CASSDRQGSTNTGELFF. In DNA, the CDR3 is TGTGCCAGCAGTGACCGACAGGGATCGACGAACACCGGGGAGCTGTTTTTT.

The chain joins TRBV9 to TRBJ2-3; D gene unclear. There are 16 residues in the CDR3. Germline lookup yields CDR1 SGDLS and CDR2 YYNGEE. Trimming stripped 0 bases from V and 3 bases from J, with 14 bases between. The CDR3 is CASSVGPSFATDTQYF. The CDR3, as DNA: TGTGCCAGCAGCGTAGGTCCCTCCTTCGCGACAGATACGCAGTATTTT.

The chain recombines TRBV10-3 with TRBJ2-5, with D uncertain. The CDR3 runs 11 residues. Trimming left V 0 bases short and J 5 bases short, with 1 base between. Germline V gives CDR1 ENHRY, CDR2 SYGVKD. CDR3 residues: CAISESETQYF. The CDR3, as DNA: TGTGCCATCAGTGAGTCCGAGACCCAGTACTTC.

The chain has TRBV5-5 and TRBJ2-5; 14 positions match TRBD2. The CDR3 is 16 amino acids. V dropped 1 base and J dropped 5; count of bases not matched to a gene: 4. CDR1 and CDR2 (germline): SGHKS, YYEKEE (reference sequence). DNA for the CDR3: TGTGCCAGCAGCTTGTTGACTAGCGGGGGGGGCGAGACCCAGTACTTC. Its protein product is CASSLLTSGGGETQYF.

The V call is TRBV7-2, the J call TRBJ1-1; no definite D call. V was trimmed by 5 bases and J by 1 base, leaving 14 bases between them. CDR3 length: 15 amino acids. CDR1 and CDR2 from the germline V gene are SGHTA and FQGNSA. The CDR3 here is CASSVWGTGNTEAFF. The CDR3 DNA is TGTGCCAGCAGCGTTTGGGGAACGGGGAACACTGAAGCTTTCTTT.

The chain employs TRBV21-1 and TRBJ2-1; the table's TRBD2 call for D was not verified on the DNA. TRBV21-1 is described as a pseudogene. The CDR3 totals 13 residues. The CDR3 loop reads CASSTAGIDEQFF. DNA for the CDR3: TGTGCCAGCAGCACTGCGGGCATCGATGAGCAGTTCTTC.

The chain combines TRBV5-8 with TRBJ2-1; 8 nucleotides agree with TRBD2. The CDR3 consists of 16 residues. J gave up 0 bases and V 4 bases, and 6 bases lay outside the gene matches. Per germline, CDR1 SGHTS and CDR2 YDEGEE. The chain's CDR3 is CASSLKGLASYNEQFF. CDR3 bases: TGTGCCAGCAGCCTCAAAGGACTAGCCTCCTACAATGAGCAGTTCTTC. Together with reference TRBV5-8 and TRBJ2-1, the CDR3 gives the full variable domain: EAGVTQSPTHLIKTRGQQATLRCSPISGHTSVYWYQQALGLGLQFLLWYDEGEERNRGNFPPRFSGRQFPNYSSELNVNALELEDSALYLCASSLKGLASYNEQFFGPGTRLTVL.

This rearrangement joins TRBV25-1 to TRBJ1-1; the D gene is possibly TRBD1 (5 bases). Germline V gives CDR1 MGHDK, CDR2 SYGVNS. CDR3 length: 11 residues. Trimming pared 6 bases from V and 11 bases from J, leaving 13 bases between. The CDR3 region has the DNA TGTGCCAGCAGGGAAGACAGTGGGGCTTTCTTT. Translation gives CASREDSGAFF. Filled out from reference TRBV25-1 and TRBJ1-1, the complete variable domain reads EADIYQTPRYLVIGTGKKITLECSQTMGHDKMYWYQQDPGMELHLIHYSYGVNSTEKGDLSSESTVSRIRTEHFPLTLESARPSHTSQYLCASREDSGAFFGQGTRLTVV.

This clone was seen a few times. The chain uses TRBV4-3 and TRBJ2-7, with D unresolved. The CDR3 runs to 15 residues. The V and J ends lost 0 bases and 3 bases respectively, with 12 bases between them. CDR1 and CDR2 from the germline V gene are LGHNA and YSLEER. Written as DNA, the CDR3 is TGCGCCAGCAGCCAAGATGCAGGATTTGGCTACGAGCAGTACTTC. It is translated as CASSQDAGFGYEQYF.

The genes are TRBV7-2 and TRBJ2-7; D gene uncertain. This CDR3 region has 15 residues. Trimming cost V 3 bases and J 0 bases, with 12 bases left between them. The germline CDR1 and CDR2 sequences are SGHTA and FQGNSA. In DNA form, the CDR3 reads TGTGCCAGCAGCTTTAAGTCCGGCAGCTCCTACGAGCAGTACTTC. Translated: CASSFKSGSSYEQYF.

V usage is TRBV5-1 and J usage is TRBJ2-7; TRBD2 agrees at 10 bases. Germline-derived CDR1 and CDR2 are SGHRS and YFSETQ. V was pared by 3 bases and J by 2 bases, with 5 bases of the junction left unmatched. The CDR3 is 15 amino acids. The CDR3 nucleotides are TGCGCCAGCAGCTCACCTAGCGGGGGAACCTACGAGCAGTACTTC. Amino acids: CASSSPSGGTYEQYF.

This chain uses TRBV7-6 with TRBJ1-6, with D possibly being TRBD1 (6 bases). CDR3 length equals 17 residues. V lost 2 bases and J 7 bases, leaving 18 bases between the germline ends. CDR1 is SGHVS and CDR2 is FNYEAQ in the germline V gene. DNA for the CDR3: TGTGCCAGCAGCTTAACAGGGAGCCGGGTTCCGAATTCACCCCTCCACTTT. As protein: CASSLTGSRVPNSPLHF.

V and J are TRBV11-1 and TRBJ2-1; tentatively, D is TRBD1 (5 bases). Trimming cost V 4 bases and J 0 bases, with 13 bases left between them. CDR1 SGHAT and CDR2 FQDESV come from the germline V gene (reference sequence). The CDR3 is made up of 16 amino acids. Written as DNA, the CDR3 is TGTGCCAGCAGCTCCCGAACAGGAAACTCCTACAATGAGCAGTTCTTC. This gives the protein CASSSRTGNSYNEQFF.

The rearrangement links TRBV25-1 to TRBJ2-1; no clear D gene. This CDR3 contains 11 residues. V lost 6 bases and J lost 8, with 8 bases in between. The germline V gene has CDR1 MGHDK and CDR2 SYGVNS. The CDR3 sequence: CASSLWDEQFF. In DNA form, the CDR3 reads TGTGCCAGCAGCCTCTGGGATGAGCAGTTCTTC.

This sequence joins TRBV9 and TRBJ2-5, with TRBD2 as a possible D gene (5 bases). Germline V gives CDR1 SGDLS, CDR2 YYNGEE. The germline V and J ends were trimmed by 5 bases and 5 bases, with 22 bases remaining between them. The CDR3 runs 16 residues. CDR3 in amino acids: CASSHGEIGWVETQYF. CDR3 nucleotide sequence: TGTGCCAGCAGTCACGGGGAGATAGGGTGGGTCGAGACCCAGTACTTC.

The genes are TRBV9 and TRBJ2-1; 8 bases are shared with TRBD2. V lost 2 bases and J lost 7; bases outside the gene matches: 14. Germline CDR1 reads SGDLS; CDR2 reads YYNGEE. The length of the CDR3 is 17 residues. DNA of the CDR3: TGTGCCAGCAGCGTGTTTAGCGGGACTCAGCCTGGGAATGAGCAGTTCTTC. Encoded protein: CASSVFSGTQPGNEQFF.